The clone carrying this TCR beta chain was seen a few times. Its antigen is currently unknown. These data are taken from a study of T cell repertoires in cytomegalovirus infection. The V gene lost 5 bases and the J gene lost 3 bases, with 10 bases spanning the gap. The CDR3 consists of 13 residues. The germline CDR1 and CDR2 sequences are LNHNV and YYDKDF (reference sequence). Whole-study findings and limits: The study found HLA-C-restricted CMV-specific TCR beta clonotypes dominating the ex vivo response.

TCRdb reprocessed the reads via MiXCR and lists one record per CDR3 protein. The sample carries fewer than 250,000 distinct CDR3 sequences, over 20% recorded once. This chain connects TRBV15 to TRBJ1-1; D is unresolved. Sequenced sample: CD8+ T cells from PBMCs. This clonotype originated in a human donor in good health (CMV status not recorded). Some clones in this sample may be carry-over from other donors' samples. CDR3 amino acids: CATSRRIDTEAFF. DNA of the CDR3: TGTGCCACCAGCCGAAGGATTGACACTGAAGCTTTCTTT.